The present TCR beta chain was sequenced within a study of human T cells and chemical hapten exposure. This CDR3 is built from 15 residues. The V gene end was trimmed by 5 bases and the J gene end by 5 bases; junction bases not matched to a gene: 5. Germline lookup yields CDR1 DFQATT and CDR2 SNEGSKA (reference sequence). This clonotype was counted at least ten times. Individual cDNA molecules in this library carried unique molecular identifiers. TCRdb ran MiXCR on the RACE reads and lists one entry per CDR3 protein. The data hold approximately 87,000 distinct CDR3 sequences, with roughly 10% observed a single time. Specified time point: patch test 2, 6 weeks after DPC sensitization. Treatment described: therapeutic diphenylcyclopropenone sensitization with weekly scalp DPC.

This chain connects TRBV20-1 to TRBJ2-5; 16 bases agree with TRBD2. This TCR was sampled from a woman aged 40 to 55 with alopecia areata. Some clones in this sample may be carry-over from other donors' samples. Here the sequenced sample was whole blood, taken in connection with sensitization to the hapten diphenylcyclopropenone (DPC). The CDR3 DNA reads as TGCAGTGCTGGGACTAGCGGGGGGGCGTACGAGACCCAGTACTTC. This sequence encodes CSAGTSGGAYETQYF.